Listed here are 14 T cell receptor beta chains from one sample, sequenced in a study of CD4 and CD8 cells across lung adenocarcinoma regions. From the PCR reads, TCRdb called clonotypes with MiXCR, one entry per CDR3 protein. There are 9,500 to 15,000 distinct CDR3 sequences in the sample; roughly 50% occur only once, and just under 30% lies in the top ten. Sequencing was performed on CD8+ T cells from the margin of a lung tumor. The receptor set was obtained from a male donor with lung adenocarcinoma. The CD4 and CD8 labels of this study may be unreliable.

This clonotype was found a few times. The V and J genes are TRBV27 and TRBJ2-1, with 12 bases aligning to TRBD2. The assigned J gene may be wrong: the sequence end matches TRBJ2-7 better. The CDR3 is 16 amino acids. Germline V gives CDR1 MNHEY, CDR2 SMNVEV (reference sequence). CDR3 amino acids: CASSLYPSGRVNEQYF. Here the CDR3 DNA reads TGTGCCAGCAGTTTATACCCTAGCGGGAGGGTCAACGAGCAGTACTTC.

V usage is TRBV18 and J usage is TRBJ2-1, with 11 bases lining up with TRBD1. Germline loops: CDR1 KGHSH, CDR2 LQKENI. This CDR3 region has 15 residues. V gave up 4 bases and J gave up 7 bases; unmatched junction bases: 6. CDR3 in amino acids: CASSLGTGGVNEQFF. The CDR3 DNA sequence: TGTGCCAGCTCACTCGGGACAGGGGGGGTGAATGAGCAGTTCTTC. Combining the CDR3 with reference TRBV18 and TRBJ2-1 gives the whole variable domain NAGVMQNPRHLVRRRGQEARLRCSPMKGHSHVYWYRQLPEEGLKFMVYLQKENIIDESGMPKERFSAEFPKEGPSILRIQQVVRGDSAAYFCASSLGTGGVNEQFFGPGTRLTVL.

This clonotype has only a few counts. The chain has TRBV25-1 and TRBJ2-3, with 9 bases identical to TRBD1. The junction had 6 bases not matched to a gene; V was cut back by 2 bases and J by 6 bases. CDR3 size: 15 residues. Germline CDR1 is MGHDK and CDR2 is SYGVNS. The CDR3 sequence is CASSEGQGRRDTQYF. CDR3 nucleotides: TGTGCCAGCAGTGAAGGACAGGGGCGGAGGGATACGCAGTATTTT.

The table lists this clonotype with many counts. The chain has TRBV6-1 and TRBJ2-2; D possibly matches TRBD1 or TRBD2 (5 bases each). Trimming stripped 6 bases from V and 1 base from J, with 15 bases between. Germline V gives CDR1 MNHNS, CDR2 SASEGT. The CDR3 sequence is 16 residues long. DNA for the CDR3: TGTGCCAGCAGCACCACCGGGACCTTGAACACCGGGGAGCTGTTTTTT. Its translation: CASSTTGTLNTGELFF.

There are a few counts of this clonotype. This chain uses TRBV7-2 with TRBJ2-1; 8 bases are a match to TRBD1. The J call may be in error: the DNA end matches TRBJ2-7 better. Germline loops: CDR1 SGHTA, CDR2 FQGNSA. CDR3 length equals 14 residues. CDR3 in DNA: TGTGCCAGCAGCTTCGGGACAGGTTCCTACGAGCAGTACTTC. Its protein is CASSFGTGSYEQYF.

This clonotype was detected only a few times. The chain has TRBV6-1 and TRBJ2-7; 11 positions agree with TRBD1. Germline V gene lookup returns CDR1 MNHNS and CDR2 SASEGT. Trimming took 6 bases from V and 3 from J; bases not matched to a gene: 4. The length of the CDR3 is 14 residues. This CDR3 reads CASSGQGAVYEQYF. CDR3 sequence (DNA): TGTGCCAGCAGCGGACAGGGGGCCGTCTACGAGCAGTACTTC.

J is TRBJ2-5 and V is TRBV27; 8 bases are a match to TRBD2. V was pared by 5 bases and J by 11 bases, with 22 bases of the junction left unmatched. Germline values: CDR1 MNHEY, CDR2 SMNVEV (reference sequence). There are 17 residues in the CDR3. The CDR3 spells CASSAGLAGRGQDTQYF. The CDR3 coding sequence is TGTGCCAGCAGTGCGGGGCTAGCGGGCCGGGGCCAAGATACGCAGTACTTC.

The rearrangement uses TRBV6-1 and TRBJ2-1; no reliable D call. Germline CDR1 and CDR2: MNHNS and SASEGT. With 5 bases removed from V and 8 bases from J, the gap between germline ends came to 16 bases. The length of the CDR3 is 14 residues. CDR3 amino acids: CASSRTSEGDEQFF. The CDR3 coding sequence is TGTGCCAGCAGTCGGACGTCGGAAGGCGATGAGCAGTTCTTC.

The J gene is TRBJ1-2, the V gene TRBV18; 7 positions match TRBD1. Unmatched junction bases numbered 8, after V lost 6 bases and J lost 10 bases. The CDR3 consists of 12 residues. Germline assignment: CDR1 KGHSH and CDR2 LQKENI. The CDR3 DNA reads TGTGCCAGCTCGCCTCTGGACAGGTTCTACACCTTC. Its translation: CASSPLDRFYTF.

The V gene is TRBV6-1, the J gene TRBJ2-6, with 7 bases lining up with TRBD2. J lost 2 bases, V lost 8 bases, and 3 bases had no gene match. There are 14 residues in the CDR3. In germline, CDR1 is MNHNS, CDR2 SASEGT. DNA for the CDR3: TGTGCCAGCGGGAGGGAAGCTGGGGCCAACGTCCTGACTTTC. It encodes CASGREAGANVLTF.

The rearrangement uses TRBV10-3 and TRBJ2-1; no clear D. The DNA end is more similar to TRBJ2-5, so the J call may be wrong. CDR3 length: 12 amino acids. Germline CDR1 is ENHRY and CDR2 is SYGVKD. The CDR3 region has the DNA TGTGCCATCAGTGAGGCGCAAGAGACCCAGTACTTC. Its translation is CAISEAQETQYF.

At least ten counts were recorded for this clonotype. This CDR3 reads CASSPPGLAGGFSYNEQFF. CDR3 coding DNA: TGTGCCAGCAGCCCGCCGGGACTAGCGGGAGGGTTTTCCTACAATGAGCAGTTCTTC. The J gene is TRBJ2-1, the V gene TRBV7-9, with 16 bases fitting TRBD2. V trimming: 5 bases; J trimming: 1 base; junction bases outside the gene matches: 8. The CDR3 is 19 residues long. The germline gives CDR1 SEHNR, CDR2 FQNEAQ (reference sequence). The whole variable domain, filled in from reference TRBV7-9 and TRBJ2-1, reads DTGVSQNPRHKITKRGQNVTFRCDPISEHNRLYWYRQTLGQGPEFLTYFQNEAQLEKSRLLSDRFSAERPKGSFSTLEIQRTEQGDSAMYLCASSPPGLAGGFSYNEQFFGPGTRLTVL.

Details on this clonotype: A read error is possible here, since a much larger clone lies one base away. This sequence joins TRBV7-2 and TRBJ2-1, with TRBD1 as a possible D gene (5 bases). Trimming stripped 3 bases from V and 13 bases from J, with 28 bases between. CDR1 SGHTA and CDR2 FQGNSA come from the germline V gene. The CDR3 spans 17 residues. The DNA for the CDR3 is TGTGCCAGCAGCTTCCCCTCAGGGTGGAACGCCAAAAACATTCAGTTCTTC. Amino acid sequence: CASSFPSGWNAKNIQFF.

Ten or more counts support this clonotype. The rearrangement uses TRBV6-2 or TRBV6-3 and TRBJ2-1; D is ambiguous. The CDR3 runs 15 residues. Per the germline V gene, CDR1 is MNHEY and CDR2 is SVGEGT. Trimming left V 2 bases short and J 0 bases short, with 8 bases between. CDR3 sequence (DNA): TGTGCCAGCAGTTACAAGGTCCCCTCCTACAATGAGCAGTTCTTC. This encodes CASSYKVPSYNEQFF.